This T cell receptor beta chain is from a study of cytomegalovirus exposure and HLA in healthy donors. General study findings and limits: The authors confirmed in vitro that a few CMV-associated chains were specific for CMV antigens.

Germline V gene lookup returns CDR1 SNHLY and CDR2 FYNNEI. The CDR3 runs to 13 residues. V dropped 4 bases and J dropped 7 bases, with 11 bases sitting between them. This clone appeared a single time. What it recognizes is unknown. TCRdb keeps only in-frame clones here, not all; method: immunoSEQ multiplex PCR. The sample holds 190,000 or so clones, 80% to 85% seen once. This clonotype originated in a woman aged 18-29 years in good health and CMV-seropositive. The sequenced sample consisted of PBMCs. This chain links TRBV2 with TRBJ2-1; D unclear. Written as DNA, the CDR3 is TGTGCCAGCAGTGTTGTAGAATGGAATGAGCAGTTCTTC. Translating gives CASSVVEWNEQFF. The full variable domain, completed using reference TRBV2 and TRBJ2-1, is EPEVTQTPSHQVTQMGQEVILRCVPISNHLYFYWYRQILGQKVEFLVSFYNNEISEKSEIFDDQFSVERPDGSNFTLKIRSTKLEDSAMYFCASSVVEWNEQFFGPGTRLTVL.